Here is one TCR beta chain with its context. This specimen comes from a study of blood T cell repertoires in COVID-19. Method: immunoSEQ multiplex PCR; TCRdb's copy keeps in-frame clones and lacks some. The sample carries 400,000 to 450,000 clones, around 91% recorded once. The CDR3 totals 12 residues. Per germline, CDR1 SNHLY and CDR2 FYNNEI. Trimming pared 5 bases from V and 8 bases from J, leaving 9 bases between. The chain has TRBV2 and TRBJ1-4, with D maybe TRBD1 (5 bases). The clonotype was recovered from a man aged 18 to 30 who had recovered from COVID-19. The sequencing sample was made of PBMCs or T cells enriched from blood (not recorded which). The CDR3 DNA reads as TGTGCCAGCAGTCAGGGATACGAAAAACTGTTTTTT. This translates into CASSQGYEKLFF. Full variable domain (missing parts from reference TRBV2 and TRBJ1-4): EPEVTQTPSHQVTQMGQEVILRCVPISNHLYFYWYRQILGQKVEFLVSFYNNEISEKSEIFDDQFSVERPDGSNFTLKIRSTKLEDSAMYFCASSQGYEKLFFGSGTQLSVL.